The text below deals with one TCR beta chain. Germline V CDR1 and CDR2: MGHRA, YSYEKL. There are 13 residues in the CDR3. V dropped 0 bases and J dropped 8 bases, with 10 bases sitting between them. These data are taken from a study of blood T cell repertoires in COVID-19. Study details: Samples came from the United States, Italy and Spain, spanning acute and convalescent COVID-19.

In the original workflow: It was from reference gene primer amplification that nucleated cell counts were estimated. Using immunoSEQ multiplex PCR, the repertoire was profiled, and TCRdb retains in-frame clones only, with some absent. The DNA gave D and trimming, while V, J and clone size come from that table. This table holds roughly 80,000 clones, approximately 88% found once. The TCR comes from an elderly woman with acute or convalescent COVID-19. V gene TRBV4-1 combines with J gene TRBJ1-2; D uncertain. Sequencing was carried out using peripheral blood. The chain's CDR3 is CASSQDAGLGYTF. The CDR3 DNA is TGCGCCAGCAGCCAAGATGCAGGTTTAGGCTACACCTTC.